Below are 25 T cell receptor beta chains sequenced from a single sample in a study of shared clonotypes between healthy human individuals. TCRdb's copy holds only in-frame clones and misses some; the assay was immunoSEQ multiplex PCR. The sample comprises 530,000 or so clones, about 80% of which are singletons, and under 15% rests with the top ten. The sample taken for sequencing was PBMCs. The receptor source for this set is a woman aged 35 to 49 in good health. Some clones in this sample may be carry-over from other donors' samples.

This clone appeared once. The chain carries TRBV30 and TRBJ1-5; TRBD1 matches at 7 bases. There are 15 residues in the CDR3. CDR1 is GTSNPN, CDR2 SVGIG, per germline (reference sequence). Trimming removed 3 bases from V and 2 bases from J; junction bases left unmatched: 7. As DNA, the CDR3 is TGTGCCTGGAGCGGTGACAGGGTAGGCAATCAGCCCCAGCATTTT. Translation: CAWSGDRVGNQPQHF.

The chain is built from TRBV5-6 and TRBJ2-7, with TRBD2 matching 7 bases. The J segment lost 2 bases and the V segment lost 1 base, leaving 3 bases of the junction unmatched. Germline loops: CDR1 SGHDT, CDR2 YYEEEE. CDR3 length equals 14 residues. The CDR3 spells CASSLTSAPYEQYF. In DNA form, the CDR3 reads TGTGCCAGCAGCTTGACTAGCGCACCCTACGAGCAGTACTTC.

The chain has TRBV30 and TRBJ2-1, with 11 positions matching TRBD2. The junction had 11 bases not matched to a gene; V was cut back by 1 base and J by 0 bases. Germline V gene lookup returns CDR1 GTSNPN and CDR2 SVGIG (reference sequence). There are 19 residues in the CDR3. CDR3 nucleotide sequence: TGTGCCTGGAGTGGCCCCGGGACTAGCGGAGTCAGCTCCTACAATGAGCAGTTCTTC. It specifies CAWSGPGTSGVSSYNEQFF.

The rearrangement uses TRBV28 and TRBJ2-1, with 7 positions matching TRBD2. The CDR3 runs 16 residues. CDR1 MDHEN and CDR2 SYDVKM come from the germline V gene. V lost 5 bases and J lost 4; bases outside the gene matches: 11. Written as DNA, the CDR3 is TGTGCCAGCAGTGAATTGGGACTATCAGGATACAATGAGCAGTTCTTC. It translates to CASSELGLSGYNEQFF.

The chain combines TRBV5-1 with TRBJ1-1; weak D call: TRBD1 (6 bases). The CDR3 loop spans 13 amino acids. In germline, CDR1 is SGHRS, CDR2 YFSETQ. The ends were cut back, 7 bases at V and 1 base at J, with 11 bases in the middle. CDR3 sequence (DNA): TGCGCCAGCGGACAGAGGGGGAACACTGAAGCTTTCTTT. Protein product: CASGQRGNTEAFF.

This chain connects TRBV30 to TRBJ2-7; TRBD2 matches at 11 bases. The germline V gene encodes CDR1 GTSNPN and CDR2 SVGIG (reference sequence). The V and J ends lost 4 bases and 4 bases, in that order; junction bases with no gene match: 9. This CDR3 is 15 amino acids long. CDR3 nucleotide sequence: TGTGCCTGGAACGGTGGTCTAGCGGGAGGTTACGAGCAGTACTTC. Encoded protein: CAWNGGLAGGYEQYF. Variable domain in full (rest from reference TRBV30 and TRBJ2-7): SQTIHQWPATLVQPVGSPLSLECTVEGTSNPNLYWYRQAAGRGLQLLFYSVGIGQISSEVPQNLSASRPQDRQFILSSKKLLLSDSGFYLCAWNGGLAGGYEQYFGPGTRLTVT.

CDR3: CASSPRAGEPDTQYF. The CDR3 DNA reads TGTGCCAGCTCCCCTAGAGCGGGAGAACCAGATACGCAGTATTTT. This chain joins TRBV6-4 and TRBJ2-3; 8 bases align to TRBD2. The CDR3 has 15 residues. V lost 8 bases and J lost 4; bases outside the gene matches: 11. Germline-derived CDR1 and CDR2 are MRHNA and SNTAGT.

About this clone itself: Within the sample, other DNA sequences also encode this same CDR3. V usage is TRBV6-5 and J usage is TRBJ1-2; TRBD1 might be the D (5 bases). The length of the CDR3 is 13 residues. Germline V gene data show CDR1 as MNHEY and CDR2 as SVGAGI. V was cut by 0 bases and J by 4 bases, with 6 bases left in between. Here the CDR3 reads CASSYSTAYGYTF. The DNA of the CDR3 is TGTGCCAGCAGTTACTCGACAGCCTATGGCTACACCTTC.

This clone has at least ten counts. The chain couples TRBV30 to TRBJ1-4; no reliable D call. Germline CDR1 GTSNPN, CDR2 SVGIG (reference sequence). The CDR3 contains 15 residues. Trimming left V 0 bases short and J 2 bases short, with 10 bases between. The CDR3 DNA reads as TGTGCCTGGAGTGTACTGGGCGGGACTAATGAAAAACTGTTTTTT. The encoded protein is CAWSVLGGTNEKLFF.

The V gene is TRBV28, the J gene TRBJ1-4, with TRBD1 as a possible D gene (6 bases). Germline CDR1 MDHEN, CDR2 SYDVKM. Trimming pared 7 bases from V and 5 bases from J, leaving 26 bases between. This CDR3 has 18 amino acids. CDR3 protein: CASTPRWGRQVRNEKLFF. CDR3 DNA sequence: TGTGCCAGCACCCCACGATGGGGGAGACAGGTGCGGAATGAAAAACTGTTTTTT. The full variable domain, with the rest looked up from reference TRBV28 and TRBJ1-4, is DVKVTQSSRYLVKRTGEKVFLECVQDMDHENMFWYRQDPGLGLRLIYFSYDVKMKEKGDIPEGYSVSREKKERFSLILESASTNQTSMYLCASTPRWGRQVRNEKLFFGSGTQLSVL.

This chain uses TRBV19 with TRBJ2-1; TRBD2 aligns across 7 bases. Germline-derived CDR1 and CDR2 are LNHDA and SQIVND (reference sequence). The CDR3 is 14 amino acids. With V trimmed by 5 bases and J by 7 bases, 8 bases remained unmatched. The CDR3, as DNA: TGTGCCAGTAGTTCGGGACTACGGATGAATGAGCAGTTCTTC. This encodes CASSSGLRMNEQFF.

This clone turned up a few times. This chain connects TRBV30 to TRBJ1-1, with 7 bases lining up with TRBD1. CDR3 size: 13 residues. The V gene end was trimmed by 8 bases and the J gene end by 1 base; junction bases not matched to a gene: 7. Germline V lookup: CDR1 GTSNPN, CDR2 SVGIG (reference sequence). The CDR3 is CAQSRDRNTEAFF. The CDR3 DNA is TGTGCCCAAAGCCGGGACAGGAACACTGAAGCTTTCTTT.

This sequence joins TRBV6-5 and TRBJ2-2, with 14 bases matching TRBD2. V lost 4 bases and J lost 6; bases outside the gene matches: 4. Germline assignment: CDR1 MNHEY and CDR2 SVGAGI. The CDR3 spans 16 residues. CDR3 amino acids: CASSSGLAGGSGELFF. In DNA form, the CDR3 reads TGTGCCAGCAGTTCCGGACTAGCGGGAGGTTCCGGGGAGCTGTTTTTT.

The rearrangement joins TRBV7-2 to TRBJ2-7; 13 bases line up with TRBD2. This CDR3 contains 15 residues. Germline values: CDR1 SGHTA, CDR2 FQGNSA. Trimming cost V 1 base and J 5 bases; bases outside gene matches: 2. CDR3 in amino acids: CASSLGLAGGNEQYF. The DNA of the CDR3 is TGTGCCAGCAGCTTAGGACTAGCGGGAGGTAACGAGCAGTACTTC. The whole variable domain, remainder taken from reference TRBV7-2 and TRBJ2-7, is GAGVSQSPSNKVTEKGKDVELRCDPISGHTALYWYRQSLGQGLEFLIYFQGNSAPDKSGLPSDRFSAERTGGSVSTLTIQRTQQEDSAVYLCASSLGLAGGNEQYFGPGTRLTVT.

This clone was picked up one time. The V gene is TRBV6-1, the J gene TRBJ2-7; 11 bases match TRBD2. Unmatched junction bases numbered 6, after V lost 7 bases and J lost 4 bases. The CDR3 contains 14 residues. Germline V gene sequence: CDR1 MNHNS, CDR2 SASEGT. The CDR3 region has the DNA TGTGCCAGCACAGCCGGGACTAGCGGATACGAGCAGTACTTC. Amino acids: CASTAGTSGYEQYF.

The V gene is TRBV15, the J gene TRBJ2-3; 7 bases align to TRBD2. J lost 0 bases, V lost 0 bases, and 3 bases had no gene match. CDR3 size: 16 residues. Germline-derived CDR1 and CDR2 are LNHNV and YYDKDF (reference sequence). CDR3 in DNA: TGTGCCACCAGCAGAGAGCAGCGGGAAAGCACAGATACGCAGTATTTT. Translating gives CATSREQRESTDTQYF.

The sample holds a few counts of this clone. This chain connects TRBV29-1 to TRBJ1-1; D is ambiguous. The CDR3 extends over 13 amino acids. Germline CDR1 is SQVTM and CDR2 is ANQGSEA. The ends were cut back, 6 bases at V and 0 bases at J, with 11 bases in the middle. Here the CDR3 reads CSVDGQLNTEAFF. In DNA form, the CDR3 reads TGCAGCGTGGACGGGCAATTGAACACTGAAGCTTTCTTT. The full variable domain, with the rest looked up from reference TRBV29-1 and TRBJ1-1, is SAVISQKPSRDICQRGTSLTIQCQVDSQVTMMFWYRQQPGQSLTLIATANQGSEATYESGFVIDKFPISRPNLTFSTLTVSNMSPEDSSIYLCSVDGQLNTEAFFGQGTRLTVV.

This chain joins TRBV5-6 and TRBJ2-3; a possible D gene is TRBD2 (6 bases). Germline V gene data show CDR1 as SGHDT and CDR2 as YYEEEE. The germline V and J ends were trimmed by 0 bases and 3 bases, with 14 bases remaining between them. This CDR3 has 16 residues. CDR3 in DNA: TGTGCCAGCAGCTTGGGGCCAGGGAGGTTGACAGATACGCAGTATTTT. It yields the protein CASSLGPGRLTDTQYF. Full variable domain (outside the CDR3, taken from reference TRBV5-6 and TRBJ2-3): DAGVTQSPTHLIKTRGQQVTLRCSPKSGHDTVSWYQQALGQGPQFIFQYYEEEERQRGNFPDRFSGHQFPNYSSELNVNALLLGDSALYLCASSLGPGRLTDTQYFGPGTRLTVL.

This chain uses TRBV6-1 with TRBJ2-2; 10 bases match TRBD1. The V and J ends lost 5 bases and 6 bases, in that order; junction bases with no gene match: 6. Germline-derived CDR1 and CDR2 are MNHNS and SASEGT. The CDR3 extends over 15 amino acids. The CDR3 nucleotides read TGTGCCAGCAGTCCGGGACAGGGGTTGCCCGGGGAGCTGTTTTTT. Its protein is CASSPGQGLPGELFF.

This clone was seen a handful of times. This may come from a read error, since a much larger clone is one base off. The same CDR3 arises from other DNA sequences in this sample as well. V and J are TRBV18 and TRBJ2-5; D is undetermined. Germline V lookup: CDR1 KGHSH, CDR2 LQKENI. V lost 3 bases and J lost 5, with 4 bases in between. This CDR3 has 11 residues. The DNA of the CDR3 is TGTGCCAGCTCACCGGGGGAGACCCAGTACTTC. Encoded protein: CASSPGETQYF.

The chain couples TRBV6-1 to TRBJ1-5; D gene uncertain. Trimming removed 3 bases from V and 6 bases from J, with 9 bases in between. This CDR3 contains 13 residues. Germline loops: CDR1 MNHNS, CDR2 SASEGT. This chain's CDR3 is CASSESWGQPQHF. The DNA of the CDR3 is TGTGCCAGCAGTGAGTCGTGGGGTCAGCCCCAGCATTTT.

This chain links TRBV15 with TRBJ2-5, with D perhaps TRBD2 (7 bases). The CDR3 is made up of 17 amino acids. The V end was cut by 0 bases, the J end by 5 bases, with 19 bases between. From germline, CDR1 is LNHNV and CDR2 YYDKDF (reference sequence). The CDR3 is CATSRDLRGRGMETQYF. In DNA form, the CDR3 reads TGTGCCACCAGCAGAGATCTAAGGGGGAGGGGTATGGAGACCCAGTACTTC.

In its sample, this clone was seen a few times. The chain carries TRBV7-6 and TRBJ2-5, with D possibly being TRBD2 (5 bases). This CDR3 contains 14 residues. Trimming took 4 bases from V and 0 from J, leaving 9 bases between them. Germline CDR1 is SGHVS and CDR2 is FNYEAQ. CDR3 in amino acids: CASSSPGYQETQYF. The CDR3 bases are TGTGCCAGCAGCTCCCCGGGGTACCAAGAGACCCAGTACTTC. Filled out from reference TRBV7-6 and TRBJ2-5, the complete variable domain reads GAGVSQSPRYKVTKRGQDVALRCDPISGHVSLYWYRQALGQGPEFLTYFNYEAQQDKSGLPNDRFSAERPEGSISTLTIQRTEQRDSAMYRCASSSPGYQETQYFGPGTRLLVL.

The rearrangement joins TRBV7-3 to TRBJ2-3; 8 nucleotides align to TRBD2. V dropped 1 base and J dropped 6; count of bases not matched to a gene: 12. The CDR3 totals 17 residues. CDR1 and CDR2 from the germline V gene are SGHTA and FQGTGA. CDR3 nucleotides: TGTGCCAGCAGCTTAAGAGGAGCTAGCGGGTTAGGGGATACGCAGTATTTT. This sequence encodes CASSLRGASGLGDTQYF.

The rearrangement uses TRBV5-1 and TRBJ1-4, with a tentative D call TRBD1 (5 bases). CDR1 is SGHRS and CDR2 is YFSETQ in the germline V gene. With 0 bases removed from V and 7 bases from J, the gap between germline ends came to 10 bases. The length of the CDR3 is 14 residues. As DNA, the CDR3 is TGCGCCAGCAGCTTGGAGGGGTTCAGTGAAAAACTGTTTTTT. Translating gives CASSLEGFSEKLFF.